The source of this T cell receptor (beta chain) is a study of CD8+CD57+ T cells in acquired aplastic anemia. Whoever was chosen for sequencing had shown CD8+CD57+ cell expansion by flow cytometry. V dropped 1 base and J dropped 4 bases, with 10 bases sitting between them. This CDR3 is 14 amino acids long. Germline values: CDR1 MGHDK, CDR2 SYGVNS. Genomic DNA provided the template from which TCR beta VDJ and CDR3 profiles were obtained. One entry per CDR3 protein, called by TCRdb with MiXCR from the reads. The sample lists hundreds of thousands of distinct CDR3 sequences, less than 35% occurring once. The sequenced sample consisted of sorted CD4+, CD8+, or CD8+CD57+ T cells (not recorded which) from PBMCs. The sequence was obtained from a human donor with aplastic anemia. The V gene is TRBV25-1, the J gene TRBJ1-2; weak D call: TRBD1 (5 bases). DNA for the CDR3: TGTGCCAGCAGTGAATTGGGGCGGGGCTATGGCTACACCTTC. Translated, it gives CASSELGRGYGYTF.